This TCR beta chain was sequenced for a study of PD-L1 blockade in urothelial cancer. Study in general: Patients, treated from about 2014 onward, received atezolizumab 1,200 mg intravenously every 3 weeks.

Time point in this sample: pretreatment peripheral blood. Assay used: immunoSEQ multiplex PCR; TCRdb lists only in-frame clones, some missing. The sample contains under 40,000 clones, roughly four fifths of which appear only once. The CDR3 has 14 residues. V lost 4 bases, J lost 0 bases, and 12 bases lay in between. The germline gives CDR1 SQVTM, CDR2 ANQGSEA. The clonotype was recovered from a man aged 60 to 69 with urothelial cancer. The chain uses TRBV29-1 and TRBJ1-2; weak D call: TRBD1 (5 bases). Sequencing used PBMCs, obtained around atezolizumab (anti-PD-L1) treatment. DNA of the CDR3: TGCAGCGTTGGAGGAACAGGTGCTAACTATGGCTACACCTTC. As protein: CSVGGTGANYGYTF.